This T cell receptor beta chain is drawn from a study of T-cell memory formation after mild COVID-19. This clonotype was counted a few times. What it binds is not known. Study observations and caveats: Clones that shrank (day 15 to 85) were balanced CD4/CD8, whereas later expanders leaned CD4+. Memory cells collected pre-infection included some clones that later responded, suggesting cross-reactive memory joined.

Using constant-segment primers, 5'RACE produced TCR alpha and TCR beta cDNA libraries carrying sample barcodes and UMIs. TCRdb ran MiXCR on the 5' RACE reads and lists one entry per CDR3 protein. The table records fewer than 600,000 distinct CDR3 sequences, roughly 20% of them present only once. The CDR3 is 12 amino acids. V gave up 8 bases and J gave up 1 base, with 8 bases separating them. CDR1 and CDR2 (germline): SEHNR, FQNEAQ (reference sequence). Specimen: PBMCs or a T cell subset sorted from them (not recorded which). The sequence was obtained from an adult woman who had mild COVID-19 (a few samples of this study predate the infection). Cell type and time point are not known. V is TRBV7-9 and J is TRBJ1-1; D uncertain. For the CDR3, the DNA is TGTGCCAGCGAGACCTCGAACACTGAAGCTTTCTTT. Its translation: CASETSNTEAFF.